A single sample gave rise to the 17 T cell receptor beta chains below, sequenced in a study of blood T cell repertoires in COVID-19. Data came from immunoSEQ multiplex PCR; TCRdb stores just in-frame clones and leaves some out. The sample holds some 45,000 clones, roughly nine tenths seen once. The sample was peripheral blood. These receptors were taken from a man aged 70 or older with active COVID-19.

The chain couples TRBV18 to TRBJ2-1; D is unresolved. Per germline, CDR1 KGHSH and CDR2 LQKENI. The CDR3 consists of 14 residues. Trimming pared 3 bases from V and 1 base from J, leaving 7 bases between. CDR3: CASSPSRSYNEQFF. The CDR3 DNA sequence: TGTGCCAGCTCACCTTCCCGTTCCTACAATGAGCAGTTCTTC.

The genes are TRBV19 and TRBJ2-3, with TRBD2 matching 7 bases. The CDR3 runs 16 residues. The V gene's germline CDR1 is LNHDA and CDR2 SQIVND (reference sequence). The V gene end was trimmed by 3 bases and the J gene end by 0 bases; junction bases not matched to a gene: 6. The CDR3 bases are TGTGCCAGTAGTATCGTTAGCGGGTATAGCACAGATACGCAGTATTTT. This codes for CASSIVSGYSTDTQYF.

This clone turned up a few times. CDR3 loop: CASSLTGGGNQPQHF. CDR3 DNA: TGTGCCAGCAGTCTGACAGGGGGCGGCAATCAGCCCCAGCATTTT. This chain joins TRBV6-5 and TRBJ1-5; 10 bases agree with TRBD1. CDR3 length equals 15 residues. CDR1 MNHEY and CDR2 SVGAGI come from the germline V gene. With 5 bases clipped from V and 2 bases from J, the junction kept 3 bases outside the gene matches.

This clone was seen a few times. The chain recombines TRBV5-4 with TRBJ1-2; D gene uncertain. V lost 0 bases and J lost 4, with 10 bases in between. Germline CDR1 and CDR2: SGHNT and YYREEE (reference sequence). The CDR3 is made up of 14 amino acids. In DNA form, the CDR3 reads TGTGCCAGCAGCTTGGGAGCGAGTAGCTATGGCTACACCTTC. Translation gives CASSLGASSYGYTF. The full variable domain, in which reference TRBV5-4 and TRBJ1-2 provide the parts outside the CDR3, is ETGVTQSPTHLIKTRGQQVTLRCSSQSGHNTVSWYQQALGQGPQFIFQYYREEENGRGNFPPRFSGLQFPNYSSELNVNALELDDSALYLCASSLGASSYGYTFGSGTRLTVV.

The chain recombines TRBV30 with TRBJ1-3, with a possible D match to TRBD1 (5 bases). From germline, CDR1 is GTSNPN and CDR2 SVGIG (reference sequence). Trimming shortened V by 3 bases and J by 1 base, and 13 bases separated the two germline ends. The CDR3 extends over 15 amino acids. The chain's CDR3 is CAWRAGFGSGNTIYF. The CDR3 region has the DNA TGTGCCTGGAGGGCAGGGTTTGGTTCTGGAAACACCATATATTTT.

The chain links TRBV10-3 to TRBJ1-5; D gene ambiguous. Germline CDR1 reads ENHRY; CDR2 reads SYGVKD. The CDR3 loop spans 15 amino acids. Trimming left V 3 bases short and J 2 bases short, with 11 bases between. Here the CDR3 DNA reads TGTGCCATCAGTGATCAGTTGGCTGGCAATCAGCCCCAGCATTTT. Protein product: CAISDQLAGNQPQHF.

The chain carries TRBV15 and TRBJ2-2; D remains ambiguous. CDR3 size: 12 residues. CDR1 and CDR2 (germline): LNHNV, YYDKDF (reference sequence). V was shortened by 2 bases and J by 8 bases, with 6 bases between the two germline ends. CDR3 residues: CATSRSVGELFF. CDR3 in DNA: TGTGCCACCAGCAGATCGGTGGGGGAGCTGTTTTTT.

The chain couples TRBV2 to TRBJ2-7; 8 nucleotides align to TRBD2. The CDR3 has 20 residues. Germline V gene data show CDR1 as SNHLY and CDR2 as FYNNEI. J lost 0 bases, V lost 1 base, and 17 bases had no gene match. The CDR3 here is CASSEVGLAGTLGSSYEQYF. The CDR3 nucleotides are TGTGCCAGCAGTGAAGTTGGGCTAGCGGGTACGTTGGGGAGCTCCTACGAGCAGTACTTC.

The rearrangement links TRBV29-1 to TRBJ2-3, with D possibly TRBD2 on 6 matching bases. Between the trimmed V and J ends, which lost 3 bases and 3 bases, there was a span of 19 bases. There are 16 residues in the CDR3. Germline V gene sequence: CDR1 SQVTM, CDR2 ANQGSEA. In nucleotides, the CDR3 is TGCAGCGTTGATCAGGCGGGGATAGATAATACAGATACGCAGTATTTT. It encodes CSVDQAGIDNTDTQYF.

A single count supports this clone. The chain links TRBV19 to TRBJ2-7; D remains unclear. V lost 5 bases to trimming and J lost 6 bases, with 11 bases between them. CDR3 length equals 12 residues. CDR1 is LNHDA, CDR2 SQIVND, per germline (reference sequence). The CDR3 here is CASSLFGGEQYF. In DNA, the CDR3 is TGTGCCAGTAGTCTTTTCGGCGGCGAGCAGTACTTC.

V and J are TRBV9 and TRBJ2-1; possible D gene TRBD2, 6 bases. The CDR3 extends over 17 amino acids. Deletions cut 0 bases from V and 0 bases from J, with 13 bases between. Germline CDR1 and CDR2: SGDLS and YYNGEE. CDR3 bases: TGTGCCAGCAGCGTAGAGCGGAGCGGGCCCTCCTACAATGAGCAGTTCTTC. Its protein is CASSVERSGPSYNEQFF.

This chain joins TRBV7-9 and TRBJ1-2; D not resolved. Trimming left V 1 base short and J 4 bases short, with 10 bases between. The germline V gene has CDR1 SEHNR and CDR2 FQNEAQ (reference sequence). This CDR3 comprises 14 residues. CDR3: CASSLGGRVYGYTF. CDR3 in DNA: TGTGCCAGCAGCTTAGGAGGGCGGGTCTATGGCTACACCTTC.

In this sample, this clone turned up a few times. V usage is TRBV19 and J usage is TRBJ2-7; 7 bases agree with TRBD1. V shed 7 bases, J shed 2 bases, and the junction held 5 bases outside the gene matches. Germline V gene sequence: CDR1 LNHDA, CDR2 SQIVND (reference sequence). CDR3 size: 13 residues. CDR3: CASTSQGTYEQYF. The CDR3 DNA sequence: TGTGCCAGTACCTCACAGGGGACCTACGAGCAGTACTTC. Combining the CDR3 with reference TRBV19 and TRBJ2-7 gives the whole variable domain DGGITQSPKYLFRKEGQNVTLSCEQNLNHDAMYWYRQDPGQGLRLIYYSQIVNDFQKGDIAEGYSVSREKKESFPLTVTSAQKNPTAFYLCASTSQGTYEQYFGPGTRLTVT.

A single count supports this clone. The gene calls are TRBV9 and TRBJ2-1, with 8 bases that match TRBD1. The CDR3 sequence is 15 residues long. J was trimmed by 3 bases and V by 4 bases; bases with no gene match: 6. CDR1 is SGDLS, CDR2 YYNGEE, per germline. For the CDR3, the DNA is TGTGCCAGCAGCCCACGGGACAGGAACTACAATGAGCAGTTCTTC. This sequence encodes CASSPRDRNYNEQFF.

The CDR3, as DNA: TGCAGCGTTGAATCAGGGGTCAGAGATACGCAGTATTTT. Its protein is CSVESGVRDTQYF. The genes are TRBV29-1 and TRBJ2-3; perhaps TRBD1 as D (6 bases). Germline V gene lookup returns CDR1 SQVTM and CDR2 ANQGSEA. Trimming cost V 2 bases and J 5 bases, with 11 bases left between them. This CDR3 spans 13 amino acids.

The chain carries TRBV19 and TRBJ2-1; 14 nucleotides agree with TRBD2. The CDR3 covers 16 residues. The germline CDR1 and CDR2 sequences are LNHDA and SQIVND (reference sequence). The junction had 7 bases not matched to a gene; V was cut back by 5 bases and J by 7 bases. Here the CDR3 DNA reads TGTGCCAGTAGTGCGCAGACTAGCGGGGGGGGAAATGAGCAGTTCTTC. Protein sequence: CASSAQTSGGGNEQFF.

The CDR3 sequence: CASRKGPDTQYF. CDR3 sequence (DNA): TGTGCCAGCAGAAAGGGGCCAGATACGCAGTATTTT. V usage is TRBV6-5 and J usage is TRBJ2-3, with a possible D match to TRBD1 (5 bases). Germline CDR1 MNHEY, CDR2 SVGAGI. CDR3 length equals 12 residues. The V gene lost 6 bases and the J gene lost 4 bases, with 8 bases spanning the gap.